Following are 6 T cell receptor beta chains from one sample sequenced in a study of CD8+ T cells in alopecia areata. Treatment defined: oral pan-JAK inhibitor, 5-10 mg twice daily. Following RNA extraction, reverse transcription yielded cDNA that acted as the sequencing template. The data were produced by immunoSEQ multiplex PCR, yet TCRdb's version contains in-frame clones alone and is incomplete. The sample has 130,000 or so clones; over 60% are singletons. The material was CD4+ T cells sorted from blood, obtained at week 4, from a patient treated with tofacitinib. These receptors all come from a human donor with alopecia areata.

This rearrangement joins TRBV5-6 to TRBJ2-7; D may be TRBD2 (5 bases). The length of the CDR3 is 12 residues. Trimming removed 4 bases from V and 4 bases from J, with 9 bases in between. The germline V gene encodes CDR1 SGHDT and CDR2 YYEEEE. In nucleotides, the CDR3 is TGTGCCAGCAGCGGCCGGGGATACGAGCAGTACTTC. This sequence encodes CASSGRGYEQYF. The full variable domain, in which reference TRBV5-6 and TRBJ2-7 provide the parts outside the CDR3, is DAGVTQSPTHLIKTRGQQVTLRCSPKSGHDTVSWYQQALGQGPQFIFQYYEEEERQRGNFPDRFSGHQFPNYSSELNVNALLLGDSALYLCASSGRGYEQYFGPGTRLTVT.

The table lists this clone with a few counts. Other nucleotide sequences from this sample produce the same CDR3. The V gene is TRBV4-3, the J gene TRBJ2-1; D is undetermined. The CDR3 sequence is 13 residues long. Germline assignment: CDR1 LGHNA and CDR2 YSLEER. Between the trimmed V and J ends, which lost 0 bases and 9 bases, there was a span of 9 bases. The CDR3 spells CASSQDWRGEQFF. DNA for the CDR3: TGCGCCAGCAGCCAAGATTGGCGTGGTGAGCAGTTCTTC.

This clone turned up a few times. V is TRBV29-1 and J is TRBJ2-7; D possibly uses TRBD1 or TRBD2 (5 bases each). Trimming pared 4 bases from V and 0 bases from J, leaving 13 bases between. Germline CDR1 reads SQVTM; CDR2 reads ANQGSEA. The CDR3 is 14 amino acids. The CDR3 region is CSVGDRRGSYEQYF. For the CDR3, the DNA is TGCAGCGTTGGGGACCGTCGGGGCTCCTACGAGCAGTACTTC.

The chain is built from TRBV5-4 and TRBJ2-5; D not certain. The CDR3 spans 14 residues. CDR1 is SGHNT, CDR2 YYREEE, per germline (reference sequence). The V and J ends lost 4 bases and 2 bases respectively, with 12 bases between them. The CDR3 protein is CASSPSRLQETQYF. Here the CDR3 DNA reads TGTGCCAGCAGCCCCAGCCGCCTACAAGAGACCCAGTACTTC.

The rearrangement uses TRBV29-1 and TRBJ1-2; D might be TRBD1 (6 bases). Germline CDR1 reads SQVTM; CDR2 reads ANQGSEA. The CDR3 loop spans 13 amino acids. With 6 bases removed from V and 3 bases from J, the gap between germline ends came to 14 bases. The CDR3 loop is CSVLQGEHYGYTF. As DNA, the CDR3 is TGCAGCGTCTTACAGGGAGAACACTATGGCTACACCTTC.

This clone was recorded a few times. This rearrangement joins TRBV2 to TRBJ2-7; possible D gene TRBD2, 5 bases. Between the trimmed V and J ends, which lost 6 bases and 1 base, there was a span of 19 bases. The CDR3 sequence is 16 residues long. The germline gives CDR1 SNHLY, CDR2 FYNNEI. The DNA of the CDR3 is TGTGCCAGCAGGCCGTACCTCAGCGGACGGTCCTACGAGCAGTACTTC. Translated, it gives CASRPYLSGRSYEQYF.